This TCR beta chain was observed in a study of identifying expanded T cells in peripheral blood. Overall study findings and caveats: Across healthy donors, higher total template counts meant significantly greater approximately two-week count variance.

Remarks on this clone: The antigen remains unidentified.

V trimming: 4 bases; J trimming: 1 base; junction bases outside the gene matches: 3. The germline gives CDR1 SGHRS, CDR2 YFSETQ. The CDR3 length is 14 residues. Assay used: immunoSEQ multiplex PCR; TCRdb lists only in-frame clones, some missing. The sample has tens of thousands of clones; 65% to 85% are singletons. This clonotype originated in a person aged 18 to 75 in good health. Material: blood. This rearrangement joins TRBV5-1 to TRBJ2-7, with 9 nucleotides matching TRBD1. CDR3 bases: TGCGCCAGCAGCAGGGACAGGGCTTCCTACGAGCAGTACTTC. It encodes CASSRDRASYEQYF.